This T cell receptor (beta chain) originates from a study of T cell changes during pregnancy in multiple sclerosis. Using immunoSEQ multiplex PCR, the repertoire was profiled, and TCRdb retains in-frame clones only, with some absent. The sample includes more than 55,000 clones, around 90% of them seen just once. The V gene end was trimmed by 5 bases and the J gene end by 4 bases; junction bases not matched to a gene: 10. This CDR3 has 16 residues. In germline, CDR1 is KGHSH, CDR2 LQKENI. This TCR derives from a female donor with multiple sclerosis, enrolled in a pregnancy study. V and J are TRBV18 and TRBJ2-2, with 7 bases aligning to TRBD1. The specimen was peripheral blood, collected in the third trimester of pregnancy. The CDR3 region is CASSSRPGGPTGELFF. The CDR3, as DNA: TGTGCCAGCTCAAGCCGTCCAGGGGGTCCCACCGGGGAGCTGTTTTTT.